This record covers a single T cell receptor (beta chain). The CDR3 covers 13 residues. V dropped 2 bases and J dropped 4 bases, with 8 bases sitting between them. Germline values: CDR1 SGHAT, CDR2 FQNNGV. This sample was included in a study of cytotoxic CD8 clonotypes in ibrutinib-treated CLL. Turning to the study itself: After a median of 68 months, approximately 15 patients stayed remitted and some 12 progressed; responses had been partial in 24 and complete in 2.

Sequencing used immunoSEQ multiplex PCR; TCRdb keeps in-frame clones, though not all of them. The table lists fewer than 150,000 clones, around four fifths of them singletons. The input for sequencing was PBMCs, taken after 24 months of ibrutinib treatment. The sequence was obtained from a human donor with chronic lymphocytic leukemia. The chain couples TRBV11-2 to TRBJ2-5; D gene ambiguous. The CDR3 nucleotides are TGTGCCAGCAGCTTATCAGTGAGAGAGACCCAGTACTTC. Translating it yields CASSLSVRETQYF.